This is a list of T cell receptor beta chains from one sample in a study of shared clonotypes between healthy human individuals. Measured with immunoSEQ multiplex PCR; TCRdb has only the in-frame clones, and not every one. Altogether some 500,000 clones are present, about 96% being singletons, with the ten largest covering 0.055% to 0.075%. What was sequenced was naive CD4+ T cells sorted from blood. These receptors originate from a woman in her twenties or thirties in good health. Both conserved end residues are part of each CDR3. Fields, in order: V gene, J gene, D gene, clone size, CDR3 protein, CDR3 DNA. D genes are given only for firm matches. Expanded clones get a size class; other rows say once, few or many, or leave the size out.

TRBV4-1	TRBJ1-4	NA	NA	CASSHSYLRLFF	TGCGCCAGCAGCCACAGCTATCTACGACTGTTTTTT
TRBV11-2	TRBJ2-7	TRBD2	NA	CASSSWTSDEQYF	TGTGCCAGCAGCTCGTGGACTAGCGACGAGCAGTACTTC
TRBV30	TRBJ2-5	NA	NA	CAWSLGWETQYF	TGTGCCTGGAGTTTAGGGTGGGAGACCCAGTACTTC
TRBV18	TRBJ1-1	NA	NA	CASSPGGPNTEAFF	TGTGCCAGCTCACCGGGAGGTCCGAACACTGAAGCTTTCTTT
TRBV11-2	TRBJ2-3	NA	NA	CASSRTGTDTQYF	TGTGCCAGCAGCCGGACCGGCACAGATACGCAGTATTTT
TRBV11-2	TRBJ2-2	NA	NA	CASTYDRANTGELFF	TGTGCCAGCACTTATGACAGAGCGAACACCGGGGAGCTGTTTTTT
TRBV5-4	TRBJ1-4	NA	NA	CASSLAATGPNEKLFF	TGTGCCAGCAGCTTGGCGGCGACAGGCCCTAATGAAAAACTGTTTTTT
TRBV6-5	TRBJ2-7	NA	NA	CASSTQSSGSGKQYF	TGTGCCAGCAGTACCCAGAGCTCCGGAAGCGGCAAGCAGTACTTC
TRBV9	TRBJ2-7	TRBD2	NA	CASSPMVSGRDEQYF	TGTGCCAGCAGCCCTATGGTTAGCGGGAGAGACGAGCAGTACTTC
TRBV25-1	TRBJ1-6	TRBD1	once	CASSWTGNSPLHF	TGTGCCAGCAGTTGGACAGGGAATTCACCCCTCCACTTT
TRBV2	TRBJ1-1	TRBD1	NA	CASSEPTGVNTEAFF	TGTGCCAGCAGTGAACCGACAGGGGTGAACACTGAAGCTTTCTTT
TRBV28	TRBJ1-1	NA	NA	CASTGSMNTEAFF	TGTGCCAGCACAGGGAGCATGAACACTGAAGCTTTCTTT
TRBV2	TRBJ1-2	NA	NA	CASRDDTRYGYTF	TGTGCCAGCAGGGACGACACCCGTTATGGCTACACCTTC
TRBV5-6	TRBJ2-3	TRBD2	NA	CASSLGVAGATDTQYF	TGTGCCAGCAGCTTGGGGGTAGCGGGAGCCACAGATACGCAGTATTTT
TRBV27	TRBJ2-7	TRBD1	NA	CASRMTGVDEQYF	TGTGCCAGCAGGATGACAGGGGTCGACGAGCAGTACTTC
TRBV14	TRBJ2-7	TRBD2	NA	CASSQDGGMSSYEQYF	TGTGCCAGCAGCCAAGACGGGGGGATGAGCTCCTACGAGCAGTACTTC
TRBV29-1	TRBJ2-7	TRBD1	NA	CSVVRQGRTYEQYF	TGCAGCGTTGTTCGACAGGGGCGAACCTACGAGCAGTACTTC
TRBV28	TRBJ2-5	TRBD2	NA	CASSPQKGLRGLTQYF	TGTGCCAGCAGTCCACAGAAGGGACTGCGGGGGTTAACCCAGTACTTC
TRBV28	TRBJ2-4	NA	NA	CASRTRSQYKNIQYF	TGTGCCAGCAGGACGAGGAGCCAATACAAAAACATTCAGTACTTC
TRBV5-1	TRBJ1-4	NA	NA	CASSFRPLEVRRDEKLFF	TGCGCCAGCAGCTTTCGGCCCCTCGAAGTTCGCAGGGATGAAAAACTGTTTTTT
TRBV7-2	TRBJ2-2	NA	NA	CASSLRLANTGELFF	TGTGCCAGCAGCTTGAGACTAGCGAACACCGGGGAGCTGTTTTTT
TRBV6-5	TRBJ1-2	TRBD1	NA	CASSYGDRDGGYTF	TGTGCCAGCAGTTACGGGGACAGGGACGGTGGCTACACCTTC
TRBV13	TRBJ2-1	TRBD2	NA	CATQPGLAGSYNEQFF	TGTGCCACCCAACCGGGACTAGCGGGATCCTACAATGAGCAGTTCTTC
TRBV5-1	TRBJ1-1	NA	NA	CASSPRQVNTEAFF	TGCGCCAGCAGCCCGAGGCAGGTGAACACTGAAGCTTTCTTT
TRBV21-1	TRBJ2-7	NA	NA	CASSKGQRASGSSYEQYF	TGTGCCAGCAGCAAAGGTCAAAGGGCTAGCGGGAGTAGTTACGAGCAGTACTTC
TRBV5-1	TRBJ2-2	NA	NA	CASSSRRTSNTGELFF	TGCGCCAGCAGCTCCAGACGGACCTCTAACACCGGGGAGCTGTTTTTT
TRBV11-2	TRBJ2-7	TRBD2	NA	CASSSRGGRGSFGQYF	TGTGCCAGCAGCTCTCGAGGCGGGAGGGGGTCTTTCGGGCAGTACTTC
TRBV28	TRBJ2-7	TRBD1	NA	CASKGPSGTGSYEQYF	TGTGCCAGCAAAGGGCCCTCCGGGACAGGGAGCTACGAGCAGTACTTC
TRBV10-3	TRBJ2-7	TRBD1	NA	CAISRQGAGYEQYF	TGTGCCATCAGTCGACAGGGGGCAGGGTACGAGCAGTACTTC
TRBV19	TRBJ1-2	NA	NA	CASSIIKPGGGYTF	TGTGCCAGTAGTATCATCAAACCCGGGGGTGGCTACACCTTC
TRBV19	TRBJ2-3	TRBD1	NA	CASSADRDRGQYF	TGTGCCAGTAGTGCCGACAGGGACCGAGGGCAGTATTTT
TRBV5-4	TRBJ2-7	NA	NA	CASSLATYKFF	TGTGCCAGCAGCTTGGCAACGTATAAGTTCTTC
TRBV19	TRBJ1-5	TRBD1	NA	CASREDRRPNQPQHF	TGTGCCAGCCGAGAGGACAGGAGACCGAATCAGCCCCAGCATTTT
TRBV2	TRBJ2-7	NA	NA	CAGGLGYAYEQYF	TGTGCCGGGGGTCTAGGGTATGCCTACGAGCAGTACTTC
TRBV4-2	TRBJ2-7	NA	NA	CASSHSSLYEQYF	TGTGCCAGCAGCCATTCCTCCCTCTACGAGCAGTACTTC
TRBV23-1	TRBJ1-1	NA	NA	CATTQTRFYTEAFF	TGCGCCACCACTCAGACAAGGTTCTACACTGAAGCTTTCTTT
TRBV18	TRBJ2-4	TRBD2	NA	CASSPPLAGGPGNIQYF	TGTGCCAGCTCACCTCCTTTAGCGGGAGGGCCCGGAAACATTCAGTACTTC
TRBV11-3	TRBJ2-5	NA	NA	CASSLDGRRKQETQYF	TGTGCCAGCAGCTTAGATGGTCGCCGAAAACAAGAGACCCAGTACTTC